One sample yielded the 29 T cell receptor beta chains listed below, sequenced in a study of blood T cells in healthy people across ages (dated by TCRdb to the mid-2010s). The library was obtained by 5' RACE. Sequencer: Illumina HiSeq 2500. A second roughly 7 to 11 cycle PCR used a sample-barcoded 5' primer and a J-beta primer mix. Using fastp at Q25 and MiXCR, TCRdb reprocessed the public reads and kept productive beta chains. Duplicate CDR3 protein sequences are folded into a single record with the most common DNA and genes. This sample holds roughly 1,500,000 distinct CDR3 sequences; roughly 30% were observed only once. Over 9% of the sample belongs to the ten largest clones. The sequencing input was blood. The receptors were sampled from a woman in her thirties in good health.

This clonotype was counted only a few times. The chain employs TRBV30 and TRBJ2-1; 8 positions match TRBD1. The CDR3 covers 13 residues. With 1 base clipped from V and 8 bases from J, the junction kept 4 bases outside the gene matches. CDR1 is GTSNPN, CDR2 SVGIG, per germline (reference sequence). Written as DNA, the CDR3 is TGTGCCTGGAGTGGGACAGGGTCGTATGAGCAGTTCTTC. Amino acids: CAWSGTGSYEQFF.

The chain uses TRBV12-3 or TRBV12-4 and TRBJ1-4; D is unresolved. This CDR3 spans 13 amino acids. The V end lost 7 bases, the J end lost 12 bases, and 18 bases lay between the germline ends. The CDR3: CASTPGSPEELFF. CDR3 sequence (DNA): TGTGCCAGCACCCCCGGGAGTCCTGAGGAACTGTTTTTT.

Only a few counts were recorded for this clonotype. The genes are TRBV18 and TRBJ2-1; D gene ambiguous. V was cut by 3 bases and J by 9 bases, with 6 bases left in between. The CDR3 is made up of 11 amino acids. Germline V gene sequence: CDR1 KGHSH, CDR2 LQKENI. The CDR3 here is CASSPSIEQFF. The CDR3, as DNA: TGTGCCAGCTCACCTTCTATTGAGCAGTTCTTC. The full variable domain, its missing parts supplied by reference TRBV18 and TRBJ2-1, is NAGVMQNPRHLVRRRGQEARLRCSPMKGHSHVYWYRQLPEEGLKFMVYLQKENIIDESGMPKERFSAEFPKEGPSILRIQQVVRGDSAAYFCASSPSIEQFFGPGTRLTVL.

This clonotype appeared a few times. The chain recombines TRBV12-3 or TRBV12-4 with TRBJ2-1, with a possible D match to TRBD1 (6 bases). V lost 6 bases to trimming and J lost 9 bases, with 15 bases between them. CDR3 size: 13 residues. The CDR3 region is CASRPTGSGEQFF. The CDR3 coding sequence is TGTGCCAGCAGGCCAACAGGGTCCGGTGAGCAGTTCTTC.

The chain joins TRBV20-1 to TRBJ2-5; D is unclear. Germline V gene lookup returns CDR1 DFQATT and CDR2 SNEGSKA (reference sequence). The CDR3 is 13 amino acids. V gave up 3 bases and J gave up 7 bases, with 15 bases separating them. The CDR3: CSASPGLSATQYF. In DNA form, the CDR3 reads TGCAGTGCTAGCCCCGGCCTCTCGGCGACCCAGTACTTC.

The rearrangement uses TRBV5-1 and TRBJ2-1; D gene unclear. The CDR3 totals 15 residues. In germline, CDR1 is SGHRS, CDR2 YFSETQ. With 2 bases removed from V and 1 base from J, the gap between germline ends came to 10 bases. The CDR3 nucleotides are TGCGCCAGCAGCTTCGTTCCGTCGTCCTACAATGAGCAGTTCTTC. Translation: CASSFVPSSYNEQFF.

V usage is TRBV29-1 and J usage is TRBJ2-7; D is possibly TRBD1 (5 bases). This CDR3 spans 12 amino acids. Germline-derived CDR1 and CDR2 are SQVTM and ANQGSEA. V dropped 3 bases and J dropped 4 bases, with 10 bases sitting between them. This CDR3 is CSVDQGPYEQYF. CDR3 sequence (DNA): TGCAGCGTTGATCAGGGCCCATACGAGCAGTACTTC.

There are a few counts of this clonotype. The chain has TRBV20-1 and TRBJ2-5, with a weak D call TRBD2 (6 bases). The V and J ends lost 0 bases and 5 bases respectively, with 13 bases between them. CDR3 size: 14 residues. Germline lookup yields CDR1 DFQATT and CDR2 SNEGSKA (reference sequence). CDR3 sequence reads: CSARDLVGGETQYF. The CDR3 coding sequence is TGCAGTGCTAGAGATCTTGTCGGAGGGGAGACCCAGTACTTC.

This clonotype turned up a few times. The CDR3 DNA reads TGCGCCAGCAGCCACGGACTAGCCCCCTACAATGAGCAGTTCTTC. Translating gives CASSHGLAPYNEQFF. The genes are TRBV5-1 and TRBJ2-1; 8 nucleotides line up with TRBD2. The CDR3 spans 15 residues. Germline V gene lookup returns CDR1 SGHRS and CDR2 YFSETQ. Trimming removed 4 bases from V and 2 bases from J; junction bases left unmatched: 5. Together with reference TRBV5-1 and TRBJ2-1, the CDR3 gives the full variable domain: KAGVTQTPRYLIKTRGQQVTLSCSPISGHRSVSWYQQTPGQGLQFLFEYFSETQRNKGNFPGRFSGRQFSNSRSEMNVSTLELGDSALYLCASSHGLAPYNEQFFGPGTRLTVL.

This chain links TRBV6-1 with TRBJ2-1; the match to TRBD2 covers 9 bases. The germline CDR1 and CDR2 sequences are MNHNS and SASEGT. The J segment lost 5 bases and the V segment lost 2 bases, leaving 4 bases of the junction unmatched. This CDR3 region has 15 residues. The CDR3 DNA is TGTGCCAGCAGTGAACTAGCGGGAATTAACAATGAGCAGTTCTTC. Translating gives CASSELAGINNEQFF.

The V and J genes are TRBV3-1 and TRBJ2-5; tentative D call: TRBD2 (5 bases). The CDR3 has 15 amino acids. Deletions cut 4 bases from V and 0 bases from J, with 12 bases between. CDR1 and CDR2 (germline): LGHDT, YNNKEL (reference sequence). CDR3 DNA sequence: TGTGCCAGCAGCCGCGGGCGGGTGGACCAAGAGACCCAGTACTTC. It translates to CASSRGRVDQETQYF.

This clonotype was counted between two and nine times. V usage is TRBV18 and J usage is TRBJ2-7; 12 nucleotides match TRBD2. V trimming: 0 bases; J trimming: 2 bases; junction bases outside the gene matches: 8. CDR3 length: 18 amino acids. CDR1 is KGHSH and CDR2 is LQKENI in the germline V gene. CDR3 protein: CASSPPEASGRVTYEQYF. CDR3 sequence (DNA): TGTGCCAGCTCACCACCGGAGGCTAGCGGGAGGGTTACCTACGAGCAGTACTTC.

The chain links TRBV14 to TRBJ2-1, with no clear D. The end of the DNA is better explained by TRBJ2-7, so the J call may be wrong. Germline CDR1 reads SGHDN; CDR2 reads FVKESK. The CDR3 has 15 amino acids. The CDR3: CASSQAGIPYNEQYF. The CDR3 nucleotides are TGTGCCAGCAGCCAAGCTGGGATCCCCTACAATGAGCAGTACTTC.

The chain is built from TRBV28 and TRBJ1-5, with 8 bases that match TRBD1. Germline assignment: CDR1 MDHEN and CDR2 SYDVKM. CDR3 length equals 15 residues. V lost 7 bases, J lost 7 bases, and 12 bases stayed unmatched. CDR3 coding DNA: TGTGCCAGCAACGACGGACAGGGAATACAGCAGCCCCAGCATTTT. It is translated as CASNDGQGIQQPQHF.

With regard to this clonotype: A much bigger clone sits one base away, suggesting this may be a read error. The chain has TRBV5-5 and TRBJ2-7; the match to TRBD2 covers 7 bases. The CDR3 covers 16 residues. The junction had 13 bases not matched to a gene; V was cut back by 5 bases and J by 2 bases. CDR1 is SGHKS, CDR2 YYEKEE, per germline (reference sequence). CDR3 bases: TGTGCCAGCAGATACTATCCTTCTAGCGGAGCCTACGAGCAGTACTTC. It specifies CASRYYPSSGAYEQYF.

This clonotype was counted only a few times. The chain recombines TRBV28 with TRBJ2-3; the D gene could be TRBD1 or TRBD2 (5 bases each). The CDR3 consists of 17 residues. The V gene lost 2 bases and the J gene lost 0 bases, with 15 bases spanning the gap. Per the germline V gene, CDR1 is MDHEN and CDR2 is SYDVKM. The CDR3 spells CASSLRGTRDSTDTQYF. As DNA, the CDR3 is TGTGCCAGCAGTTTACGTGGCACGAGGGACAGCACAGATACGCAGTATTTT.

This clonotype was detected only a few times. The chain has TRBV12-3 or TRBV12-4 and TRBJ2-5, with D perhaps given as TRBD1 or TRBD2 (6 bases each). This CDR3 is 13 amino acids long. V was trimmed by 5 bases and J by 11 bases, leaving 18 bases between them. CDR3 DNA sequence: TGTGCCAGCAGTCCGGGGGCAGACAATGAGCAGTACTTC. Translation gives CASSPGADNEQYF.

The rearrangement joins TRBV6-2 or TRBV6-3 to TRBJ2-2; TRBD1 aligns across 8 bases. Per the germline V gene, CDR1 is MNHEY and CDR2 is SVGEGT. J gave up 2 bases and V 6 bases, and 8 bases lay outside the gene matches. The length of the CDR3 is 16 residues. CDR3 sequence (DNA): TGTGCCAGCAGCTCTATAGGACAGGGAAACACCGGGGAGCTGTTTTTT. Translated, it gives CASSSIGQGNTGELFF.

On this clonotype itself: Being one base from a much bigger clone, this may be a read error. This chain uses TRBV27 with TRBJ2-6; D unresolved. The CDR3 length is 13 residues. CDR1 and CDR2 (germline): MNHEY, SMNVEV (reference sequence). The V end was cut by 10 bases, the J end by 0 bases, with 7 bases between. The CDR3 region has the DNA TGTGCCAACAGAACCTCTGGGGCCAACGTCCTGACTTTC. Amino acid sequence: CANRTSGANVLTF. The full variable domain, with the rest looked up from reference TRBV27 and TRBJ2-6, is EAQVTQNPRYLITVTGKKLTVTCSQNMNHEYMSWYRQDPGLGLRQIYYSMNVEVTDKGDVPEGYKVSRKEKRNFPLILESPSPNQTSLYFCANRTSGANVLTFGAGSRLTVL.

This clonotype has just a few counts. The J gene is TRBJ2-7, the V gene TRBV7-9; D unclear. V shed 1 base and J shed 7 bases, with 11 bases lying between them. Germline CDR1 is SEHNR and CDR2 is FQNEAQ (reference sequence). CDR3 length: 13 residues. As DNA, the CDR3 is TGTGCCAGCAGCTTAGAGTATGCGACTGAGCAGTACTTC. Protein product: CASSLEYATEQYF.

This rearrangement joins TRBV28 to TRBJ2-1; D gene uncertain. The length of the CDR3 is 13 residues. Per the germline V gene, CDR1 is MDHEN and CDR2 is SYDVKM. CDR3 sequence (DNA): TGTCCCACCCTATGGATAGCTTTGATAAGGGAGTTCTTC. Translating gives CPTLWIALIREFF.

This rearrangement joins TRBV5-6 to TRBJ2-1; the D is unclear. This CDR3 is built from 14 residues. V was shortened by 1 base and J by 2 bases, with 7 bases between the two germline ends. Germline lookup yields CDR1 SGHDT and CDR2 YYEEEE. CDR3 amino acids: CASSLSDTYNEQFF. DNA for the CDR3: TGTGCCAGCAGCTTGAGTGACACCTACAATGAGCAGTTCTTC.

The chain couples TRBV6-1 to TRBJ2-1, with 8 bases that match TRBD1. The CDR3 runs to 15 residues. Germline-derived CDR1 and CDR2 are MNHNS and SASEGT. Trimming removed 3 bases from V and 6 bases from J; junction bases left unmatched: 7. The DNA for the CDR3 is TGTGCCAGCAGTGACCGGGACAGGCTATTCAATGAGCAGTTCTTC. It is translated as CASSDRDRLFNEQFF.

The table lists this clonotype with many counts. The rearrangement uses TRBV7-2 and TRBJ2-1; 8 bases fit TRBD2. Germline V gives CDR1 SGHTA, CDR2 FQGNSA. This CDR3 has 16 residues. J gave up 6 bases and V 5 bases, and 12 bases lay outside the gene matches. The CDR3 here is CASSRGRASGLNEQFF. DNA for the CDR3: TGTGCCAGCAGCCGGGGGCGGGCTAGCGGGCTCAATGAGCAGTTCTTC.

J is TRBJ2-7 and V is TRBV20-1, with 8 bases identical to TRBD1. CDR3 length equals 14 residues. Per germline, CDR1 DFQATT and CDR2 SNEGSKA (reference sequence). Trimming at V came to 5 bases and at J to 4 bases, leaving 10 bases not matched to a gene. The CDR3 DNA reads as TGCAGTGCTCCCAGGGGGCTAGCAGGTTACGAGCAGTACTTC. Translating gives CSAPRGLAGYEQYF.

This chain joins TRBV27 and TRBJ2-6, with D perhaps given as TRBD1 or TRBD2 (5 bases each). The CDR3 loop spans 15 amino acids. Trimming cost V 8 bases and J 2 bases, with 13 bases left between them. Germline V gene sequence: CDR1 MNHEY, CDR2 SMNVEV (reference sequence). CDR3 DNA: TGTGCCAGCTCCCGAGGGGTTGCTGGGGCCAACGTCCTGACTTTC. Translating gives CASSRGVAGANVLTF.

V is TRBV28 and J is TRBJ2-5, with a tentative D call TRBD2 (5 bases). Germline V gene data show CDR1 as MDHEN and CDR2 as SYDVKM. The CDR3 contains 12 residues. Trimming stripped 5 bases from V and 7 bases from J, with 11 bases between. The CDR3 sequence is CASSHSGLTQYF. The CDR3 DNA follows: TGTGCCAGCAGTCACAGCGGTTTGACCCAGTACTTC. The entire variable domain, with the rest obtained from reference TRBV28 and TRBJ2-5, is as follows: DVKVTQSSRYLVKRTGEKVFLECVQDMDHENMFWYRQDPGLGLRLIYFSYDVKMKEKGDIPEGYSVSREKKERFSLILESASTNQTSMYLCASSHSGLTQYFGPGTRLLVL.

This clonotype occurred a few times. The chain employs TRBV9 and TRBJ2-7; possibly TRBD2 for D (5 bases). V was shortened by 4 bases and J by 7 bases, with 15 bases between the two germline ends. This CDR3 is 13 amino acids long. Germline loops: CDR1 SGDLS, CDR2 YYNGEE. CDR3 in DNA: TGTGCCAGCAGCCTCAGTGCTCCGGGGGAGCAGTACTTC. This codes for CASSLSAPGEQYF.

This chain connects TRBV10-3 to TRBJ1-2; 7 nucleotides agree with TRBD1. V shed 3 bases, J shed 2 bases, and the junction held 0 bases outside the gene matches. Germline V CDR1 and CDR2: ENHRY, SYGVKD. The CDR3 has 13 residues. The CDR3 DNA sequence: TGTGCCATCAGTGACAGGGGGAACTATGGCTACACCTTC. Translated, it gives CAISDRGNYGYTF.